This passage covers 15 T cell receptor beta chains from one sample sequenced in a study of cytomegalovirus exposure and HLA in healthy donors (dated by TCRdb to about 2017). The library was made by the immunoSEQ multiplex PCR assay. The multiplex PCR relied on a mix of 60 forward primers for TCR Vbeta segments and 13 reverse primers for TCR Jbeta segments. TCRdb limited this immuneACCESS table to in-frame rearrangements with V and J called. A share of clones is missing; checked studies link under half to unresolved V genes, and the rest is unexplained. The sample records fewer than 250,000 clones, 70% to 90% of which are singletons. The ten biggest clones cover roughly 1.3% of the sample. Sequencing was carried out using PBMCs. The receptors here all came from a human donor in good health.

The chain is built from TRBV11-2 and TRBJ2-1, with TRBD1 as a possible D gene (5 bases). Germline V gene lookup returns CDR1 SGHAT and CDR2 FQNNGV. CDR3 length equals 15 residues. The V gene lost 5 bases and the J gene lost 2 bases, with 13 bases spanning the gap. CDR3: CASSARVGTYNEQFF. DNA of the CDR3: TGTGCCAGCAGCGCCAGGGTTGGGACCTACAATGAGCAGTTCTTC.

CDR3 bases: TGTGCCAGTAATCCCACAGGGGCAACTAATGAAAAACTGTTTTTT. Translation gives CASNPTGATNEKLFF. The gene calls are TRBV19 and TRBJ1-4; 7 nucleotides match TRBD1. With V trimmed by 7 bases and J by 0 bases, 5 bases remained unmatched. Looked up from germline, CDR1 is LNHDA and CDR2 is SQIVND (reference sequence). This CDR3 is 15 amino acids long.

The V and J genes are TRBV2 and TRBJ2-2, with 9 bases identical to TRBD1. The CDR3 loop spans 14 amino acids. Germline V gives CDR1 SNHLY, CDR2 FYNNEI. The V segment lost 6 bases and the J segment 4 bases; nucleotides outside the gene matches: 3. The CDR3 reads CASRGQGSTGELFF. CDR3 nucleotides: TGTGCCAGCAGGGGACAGGGCAGCACCGGGGAGCTGTTTTTT.

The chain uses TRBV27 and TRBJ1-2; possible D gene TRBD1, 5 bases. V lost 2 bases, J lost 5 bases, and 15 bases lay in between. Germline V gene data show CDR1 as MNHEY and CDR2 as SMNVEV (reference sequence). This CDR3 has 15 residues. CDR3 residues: CASSLRGPGGYGYTF. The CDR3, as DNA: TGTGCCAGCAGTTTAAGGGGTCCCGGAGGGTATGGCTACACCTTC.

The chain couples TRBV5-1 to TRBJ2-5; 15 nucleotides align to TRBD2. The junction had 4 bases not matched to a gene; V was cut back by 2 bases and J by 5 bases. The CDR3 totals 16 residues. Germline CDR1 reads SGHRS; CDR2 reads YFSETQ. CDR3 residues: CASSFGLAGGPETQYF. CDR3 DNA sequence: TGCGCCAGCAGCTTTGGACTAGCGGGAGGGCCGGAGACCCAGTACTTC. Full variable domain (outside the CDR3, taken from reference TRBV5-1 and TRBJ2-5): KAGVTQTPRYLIKTRGQQVTLSCSPISGHRSVSWYQQTPGQGLQFLFEYFSETQRNKGNFPGRFSGRQFSNSRSEMNVSTLELGDSALYLCASSFGLAGGPETQYFGPGTRLLVL.

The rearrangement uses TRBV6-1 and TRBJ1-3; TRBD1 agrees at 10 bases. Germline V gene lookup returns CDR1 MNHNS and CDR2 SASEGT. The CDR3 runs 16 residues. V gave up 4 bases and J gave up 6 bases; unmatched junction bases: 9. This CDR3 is CASSAPGTGVVNTIYF. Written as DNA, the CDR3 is TGTGCCAGCAGTGCTCCCGGGACAGGGGTTGTAAACACCATATATTTT.

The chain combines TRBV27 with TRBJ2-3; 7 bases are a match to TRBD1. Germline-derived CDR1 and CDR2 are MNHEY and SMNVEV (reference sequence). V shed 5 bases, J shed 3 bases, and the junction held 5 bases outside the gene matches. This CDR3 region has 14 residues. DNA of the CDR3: TGTGCCAGCAGTCACACGACAGGGACAGATACGCAGTATTTT. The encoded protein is CASSHTTGTDTQYF.

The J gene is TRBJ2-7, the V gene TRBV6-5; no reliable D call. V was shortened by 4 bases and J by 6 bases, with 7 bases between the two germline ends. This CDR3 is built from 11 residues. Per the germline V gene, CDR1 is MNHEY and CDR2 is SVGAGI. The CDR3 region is CASSSLSEQYF. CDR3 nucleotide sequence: TGTGCCAGCAGTTCCTTATCCGAGCAGTACTTC.

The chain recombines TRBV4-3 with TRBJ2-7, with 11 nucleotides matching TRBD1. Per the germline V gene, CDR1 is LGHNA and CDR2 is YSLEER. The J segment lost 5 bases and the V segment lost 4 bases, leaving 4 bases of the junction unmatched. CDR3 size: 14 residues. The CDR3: CASSLRTGGHEQYF. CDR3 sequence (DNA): TGCGCCAGCAGCCTAAGGACAGGGGGCCACGAGCAGTACTTC.

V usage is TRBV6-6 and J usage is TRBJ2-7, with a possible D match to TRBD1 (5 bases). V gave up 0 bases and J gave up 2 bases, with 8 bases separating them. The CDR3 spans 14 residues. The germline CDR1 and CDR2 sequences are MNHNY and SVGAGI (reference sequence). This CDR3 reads CASSYSQGTYEQYF. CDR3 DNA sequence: TGTGCCAGCAGTTACTCCCAGGGTACCTACGAGCAGTACTTC.

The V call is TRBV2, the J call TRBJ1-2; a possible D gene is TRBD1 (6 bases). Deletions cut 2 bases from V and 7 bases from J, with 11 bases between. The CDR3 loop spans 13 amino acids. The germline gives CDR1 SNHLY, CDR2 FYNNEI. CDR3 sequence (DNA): TGTGCCAGCAGTGAACAACAGGGTTTTGGCTACACCTTC. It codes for CASSEQQGFGYTF.

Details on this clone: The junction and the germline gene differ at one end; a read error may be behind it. The CDR3 nucleotides are TGTTCCAGCAGTCGGAACTTTCTCAGGACTGACACTGAAGCTTTCTTT. The encoded protein is CSSSRNFLRTDTEAFF. The chain carries TRBV7-9 and TRBJ1-1, with unresolved D. The CDR3 spans 16 residues. CDR1 and CDR2 from the germline V gene are SEHNR and FQNEAQ (reference sequence).

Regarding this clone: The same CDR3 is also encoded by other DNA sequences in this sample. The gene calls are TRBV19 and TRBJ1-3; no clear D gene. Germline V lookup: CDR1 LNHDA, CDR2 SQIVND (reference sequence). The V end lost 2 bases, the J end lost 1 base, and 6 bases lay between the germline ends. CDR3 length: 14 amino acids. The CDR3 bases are TGTGCCAGTAGTATACGGGGTTCTGGAAACACCATATATTTT. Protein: CASSIRGSGNTIYF.

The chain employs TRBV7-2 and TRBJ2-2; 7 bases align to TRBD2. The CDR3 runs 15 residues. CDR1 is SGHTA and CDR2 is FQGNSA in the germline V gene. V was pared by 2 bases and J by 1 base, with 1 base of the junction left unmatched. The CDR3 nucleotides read TGTGCCAGCAGCTTAAAGCGGGGGAACACCGGGGAGCTGTTTTTT. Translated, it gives CASSLKRGNTGELFF.

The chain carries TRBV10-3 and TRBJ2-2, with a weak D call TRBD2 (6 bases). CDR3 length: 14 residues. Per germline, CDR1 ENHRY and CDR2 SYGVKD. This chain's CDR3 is CASGATSNTGELFF. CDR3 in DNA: TGTGCATCGGGCGCCACTAGCAACACCGGGGAGCTGTTTTTT.